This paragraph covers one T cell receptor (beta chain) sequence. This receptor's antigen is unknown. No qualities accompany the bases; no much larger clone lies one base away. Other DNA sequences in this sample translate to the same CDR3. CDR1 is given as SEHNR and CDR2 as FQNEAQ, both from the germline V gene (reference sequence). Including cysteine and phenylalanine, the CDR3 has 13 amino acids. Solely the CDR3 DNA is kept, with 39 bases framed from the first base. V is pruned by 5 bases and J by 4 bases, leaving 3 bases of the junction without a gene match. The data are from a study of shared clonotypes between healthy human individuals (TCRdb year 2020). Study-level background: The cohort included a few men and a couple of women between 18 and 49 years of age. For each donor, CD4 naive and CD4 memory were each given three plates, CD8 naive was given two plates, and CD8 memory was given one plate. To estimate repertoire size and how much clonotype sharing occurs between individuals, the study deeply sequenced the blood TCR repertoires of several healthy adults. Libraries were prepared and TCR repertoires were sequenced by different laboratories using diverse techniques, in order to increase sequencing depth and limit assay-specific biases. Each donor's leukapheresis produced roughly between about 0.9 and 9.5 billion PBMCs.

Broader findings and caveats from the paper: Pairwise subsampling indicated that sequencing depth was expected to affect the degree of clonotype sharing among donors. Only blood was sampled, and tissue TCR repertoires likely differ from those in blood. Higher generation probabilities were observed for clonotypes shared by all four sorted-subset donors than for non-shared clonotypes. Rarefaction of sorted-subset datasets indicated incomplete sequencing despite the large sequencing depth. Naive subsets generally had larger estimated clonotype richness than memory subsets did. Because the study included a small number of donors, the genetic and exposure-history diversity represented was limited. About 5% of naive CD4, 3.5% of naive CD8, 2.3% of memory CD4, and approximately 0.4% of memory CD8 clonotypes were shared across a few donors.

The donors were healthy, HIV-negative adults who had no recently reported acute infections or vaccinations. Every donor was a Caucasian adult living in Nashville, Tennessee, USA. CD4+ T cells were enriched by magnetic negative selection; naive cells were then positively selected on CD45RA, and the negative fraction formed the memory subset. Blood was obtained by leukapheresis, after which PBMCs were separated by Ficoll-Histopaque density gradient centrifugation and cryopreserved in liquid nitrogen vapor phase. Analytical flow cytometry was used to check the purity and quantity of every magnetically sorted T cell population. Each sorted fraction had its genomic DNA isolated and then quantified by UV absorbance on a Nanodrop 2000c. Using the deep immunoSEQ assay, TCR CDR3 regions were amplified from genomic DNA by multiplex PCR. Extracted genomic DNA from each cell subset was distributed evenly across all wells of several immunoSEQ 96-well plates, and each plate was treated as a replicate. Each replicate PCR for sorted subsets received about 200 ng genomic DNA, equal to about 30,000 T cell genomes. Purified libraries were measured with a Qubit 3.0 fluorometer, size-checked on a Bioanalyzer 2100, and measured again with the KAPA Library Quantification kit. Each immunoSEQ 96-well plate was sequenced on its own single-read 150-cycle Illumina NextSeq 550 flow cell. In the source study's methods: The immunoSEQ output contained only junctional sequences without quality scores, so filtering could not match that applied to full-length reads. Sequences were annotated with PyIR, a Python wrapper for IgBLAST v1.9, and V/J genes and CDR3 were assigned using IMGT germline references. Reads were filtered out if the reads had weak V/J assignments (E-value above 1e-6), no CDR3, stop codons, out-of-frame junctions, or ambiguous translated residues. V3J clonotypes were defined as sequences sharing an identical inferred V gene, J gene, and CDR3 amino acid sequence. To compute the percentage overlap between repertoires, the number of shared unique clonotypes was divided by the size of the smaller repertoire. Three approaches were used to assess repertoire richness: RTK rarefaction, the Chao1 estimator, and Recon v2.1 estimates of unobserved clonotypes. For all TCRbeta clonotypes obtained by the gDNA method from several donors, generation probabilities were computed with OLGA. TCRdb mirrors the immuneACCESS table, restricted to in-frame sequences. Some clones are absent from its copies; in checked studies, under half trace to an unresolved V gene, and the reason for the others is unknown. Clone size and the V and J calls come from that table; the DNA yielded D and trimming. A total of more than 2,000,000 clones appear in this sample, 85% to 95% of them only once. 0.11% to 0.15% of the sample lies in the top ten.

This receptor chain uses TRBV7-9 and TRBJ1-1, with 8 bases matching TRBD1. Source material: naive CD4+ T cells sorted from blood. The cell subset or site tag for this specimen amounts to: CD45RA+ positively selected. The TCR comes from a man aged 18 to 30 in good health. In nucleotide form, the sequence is TGTGCCAGCAGCCGAACAGGGGGCACTGAAGCTTTCTTT. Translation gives CASSRTGGTEAFF.